The next 5 T cell receptor beta chains were all read from a single sample in a study of T-cell reconstitution after alpha-beta-depleted transplantation in children listed by TCRdb under 2016. Taken with the paper, the label for treatment or condition translates to: allogeneic hematopoietic cell transplantation with graft depleted of TCRalphabeta T cells and CD19 B cells. The library was prepared using PCR. The sequencing machine was an Illumina HiSeq 2500. To normalize quantification of the TCRbeta repertoire, the TCR libraries were built with molecular barcoding that relied on unique molecular identifiers. TCRdb reprocessing: public reads trimmed at Q25 with fastp, clones called with MiXCR, in-frame beta chains kept. Under each unique CDR3 protein, matching rows form one entry showing the most common genes and DNA. Within this sample are a few hundred thousand distinct CDR3 sequences, with over 40% of them counted one time only. The ten top clones hold under 30% of the sample.

The input for sequencing was PBMCs, taken before TCRalphabeta/CD19-depleted stem cell transplant. The receptor source for this set is a girl aged 2-15 years with aplastic anemia, due to receive a stem cell transplant.

The chain carries TRBV28 and TRBJ2-3, with 13 bases aligning to TRBD2. CDR1 and CDR2 from the germline V gene are MDHEN and SYDVKM. Trimming cost V 4 bases and J 6 bases; bases outside gene matches: 7. The CDR3 spans 16 residues. This CDR3 is CASSSGLAGAADTQYF. The DNA of the CDR3 is TGTGCCAGCAGTTCAGGACTAGCGGGGGCGGCGGATACGCAGTATTTT. The complete variable domain, with remaining parts taken from reference TRBV28 and TRBJ2-3, reads DVKVTQSSRYLVKRTGEKVFLECVQDMDHENMFWYRQDPGLGLRLIYFSYDVKMKEKGDIPEGYSVSREKKERFSLILESASTNQTSMYLCASSSGLAGAADTQYFGPGTRLTVL.

The rearrangement uses TRBV6-1 and TRBJ2-5; D is unclear. This CDR3 has 13 residues. The germline CDR1 and CDR2 sequences are MNHNS and SASEGT. V was cut by 4 bases and J by 5 bases, with 11 bases left in between. In DNA form, the CDR3 reads TGTGCCAGCAGTGCGATAATTACCGAGACCCAGTACTTC. Amino acids: CASSAIITETQYF.

In its sample, this clonotype was seen a few times. The chain has TRBV12-3 or TRBV12-4 and TRBJ2-3; 7 bases are a match to TRBD1. The CDR3 sequence is 17 residues long. Unmatched junction bases numbered 12, after V lost 6 bases and J lost 0 bases. The CDR3 nucleotides read TGTGCCAGCAGCCGGAACAGGGGCCCTGGTAGCACAGATACGCAGTATTTT. It encodes CASSRNRGPGSTDTQYF.

V is TRBV12-3 or TRBV12-4 and J is TRBJ2-3; tentatively, D is TRBD2 (5 bases). V was clipped by 3 bases and J by 1 base, with 11 bases between them. The CDR3 covers 15 residues. The CDR3 loop reads CASSFREYRTDTQYF. CDR3 nucleotides: TGTGCCAGCAGTTTCCGGGAATACCGCACAGATACGCAGTATTTT.

This chain connects TRBV6-1 to TRBJ1-1; D unresolved. Germline CDR1 is MNHNS and CDR2 is SASEGT. The CDR3 length is 12 residues. Trimming cost V 7 bases and J 4 bases, with 10 bases left between them. The CDR3 DNA is TGTGCCAGCAACAACCTGGGCACTGAAGCTTTCTTT. Translated, it gives CASNNLGTEAFF.